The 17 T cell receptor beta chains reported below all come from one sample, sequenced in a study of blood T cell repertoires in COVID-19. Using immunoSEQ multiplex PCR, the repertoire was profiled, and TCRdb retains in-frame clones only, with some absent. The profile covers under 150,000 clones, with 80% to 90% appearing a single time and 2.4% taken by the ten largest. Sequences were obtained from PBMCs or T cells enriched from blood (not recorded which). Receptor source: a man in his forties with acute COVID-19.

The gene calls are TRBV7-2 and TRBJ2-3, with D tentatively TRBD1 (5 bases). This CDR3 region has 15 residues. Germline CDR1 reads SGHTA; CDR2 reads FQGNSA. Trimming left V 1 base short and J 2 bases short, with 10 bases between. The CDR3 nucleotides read TGTGCCAGCAGCTTAGGGCAGGGTAACACAGATACGCAGTATTTT. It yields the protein CASSLGQGNTDTQYF.

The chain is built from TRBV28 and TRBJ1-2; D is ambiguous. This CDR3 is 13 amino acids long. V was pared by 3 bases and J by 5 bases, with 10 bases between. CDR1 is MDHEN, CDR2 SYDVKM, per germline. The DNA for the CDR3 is TGTGCCAGCAGTTTGGTGGAGTATTATGGCTACACCTTC. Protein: CASSLVEYYGYTF.

The CDR3 here is CASSLKGYGTSGRSGEQYF. The CDR3 coding sequence is TGTGCCAGCAGTTTAAAGGGCTACGGGACTAGCGGGAGGTCCGGCGAGCAGTACTTC. V and J are TRBV27 and TRBJ2-7; 15 bases are a match to TRBD2. CDR1 is MNHEY, CDR2 SMNVEV, per germline (reference sequence). V shed 2 bases, J shed 6 bases, and the junction held 14 bases outside the gene matches. CDR3 length: 19 residues.

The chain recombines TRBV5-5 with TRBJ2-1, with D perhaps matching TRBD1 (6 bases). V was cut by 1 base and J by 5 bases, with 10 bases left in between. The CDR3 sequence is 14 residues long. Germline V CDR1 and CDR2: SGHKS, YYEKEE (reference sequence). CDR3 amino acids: CASSLQGHDNEQFF. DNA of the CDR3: TGTGCCAGCAGCTTGCAGGGGCACGACAATGAGCAGTTCTTC.

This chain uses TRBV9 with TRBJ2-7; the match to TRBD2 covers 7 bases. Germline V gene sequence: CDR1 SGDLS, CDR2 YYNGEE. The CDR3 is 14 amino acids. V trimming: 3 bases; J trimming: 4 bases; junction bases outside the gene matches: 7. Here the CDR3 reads CASSAQRDGYEQYF. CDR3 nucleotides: TGTGCCAGCAGCGCTCAGCGGGATGGGTACGAGCAGTACTTC. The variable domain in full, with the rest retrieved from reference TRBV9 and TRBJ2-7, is DSGVTQTPKHLITATGQRVTLRCSPRSGDLSVYWYQQSLDQGLQFLIQYYNGEERAKGNILERFSAQQFPDLHSELNLSSLELGDSALYFCASSAQRDGYEQYFGPGTRLTVT.

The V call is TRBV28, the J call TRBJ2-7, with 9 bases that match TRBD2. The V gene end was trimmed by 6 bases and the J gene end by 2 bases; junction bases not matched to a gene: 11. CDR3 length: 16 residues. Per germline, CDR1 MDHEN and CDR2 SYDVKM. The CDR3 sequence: CASSPPRLAETYEQYF. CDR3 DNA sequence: TGTGCCAGCAGCCCCCCCAGACTAGCGGAGACCTACGAGCAGTACTTC. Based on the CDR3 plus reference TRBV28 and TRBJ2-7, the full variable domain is DVKVTQSSRYLVKRTGEKVFLECVQDMDHENMFWYRQDPGLGLRLIYFSYDVKMKEKGDIPEGYSVSREKKERFSLILESASTNQTSMYLCASSPPRLAETYEQYFGPGTRLTVT.

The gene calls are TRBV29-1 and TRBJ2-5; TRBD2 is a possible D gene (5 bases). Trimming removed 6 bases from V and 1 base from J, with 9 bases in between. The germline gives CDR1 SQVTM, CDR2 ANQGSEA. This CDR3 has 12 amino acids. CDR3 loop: CSVGDAQETQYF. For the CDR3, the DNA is TGCAGCGTCGGGGATGCCCAAGAGACCCAGTACTTC.

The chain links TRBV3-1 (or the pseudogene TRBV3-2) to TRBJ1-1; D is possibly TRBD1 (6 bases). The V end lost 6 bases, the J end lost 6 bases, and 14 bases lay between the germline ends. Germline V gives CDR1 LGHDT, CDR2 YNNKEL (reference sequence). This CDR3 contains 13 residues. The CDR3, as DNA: TGTGCCAGCAGACAAAAGGGGGGGGCTGAAGCTTTCTTT. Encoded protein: CASRQKGGAEAFF.

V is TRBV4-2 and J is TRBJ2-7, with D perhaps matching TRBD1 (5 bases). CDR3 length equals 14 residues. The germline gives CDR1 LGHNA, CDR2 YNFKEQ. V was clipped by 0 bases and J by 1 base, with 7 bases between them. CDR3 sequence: CASSQERQSYEQYF. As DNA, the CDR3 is TGTGCCAGCAGCCAAGAACGACAGTCCTACGAGCAGTACTTC.

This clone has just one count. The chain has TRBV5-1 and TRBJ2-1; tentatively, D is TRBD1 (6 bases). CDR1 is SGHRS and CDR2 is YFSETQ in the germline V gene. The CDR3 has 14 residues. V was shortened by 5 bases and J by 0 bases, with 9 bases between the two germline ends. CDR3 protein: CASRGASSYNEQFF. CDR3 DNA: TGCGCCAGCAGGGGGGCTAGCTCCTACAATGAGCAGTTCTTC. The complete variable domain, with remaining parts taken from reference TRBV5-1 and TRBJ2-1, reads KAGVTQTPRYLIKTRGQQVTLSCSPISGHRSVSWYQQTPGQGLQFLFEYFSETQRNKGNFPGRFSGRQFSNSRSEMNVSTLELGDSALYLCASRGASSYNEQFFGPGTRLTVL.

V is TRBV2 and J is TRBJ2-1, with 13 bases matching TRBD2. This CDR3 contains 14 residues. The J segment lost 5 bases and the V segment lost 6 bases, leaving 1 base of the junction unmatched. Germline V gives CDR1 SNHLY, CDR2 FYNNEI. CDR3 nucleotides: TGTGCCAGCAGACTAGCGGGAGGGCACAATGAGCAGTTCTTC. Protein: CASRLAGGHNEQFF.

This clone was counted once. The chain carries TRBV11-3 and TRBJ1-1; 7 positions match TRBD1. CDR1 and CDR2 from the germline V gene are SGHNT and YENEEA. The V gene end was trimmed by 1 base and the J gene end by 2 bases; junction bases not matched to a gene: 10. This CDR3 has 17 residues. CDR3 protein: CASSLGGGLGGNTEAFF. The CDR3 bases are TGTGCCAGCAGCTTAGGAGGGGGCCTTGGAGGAAACACTGAAGCTTTCTTT.

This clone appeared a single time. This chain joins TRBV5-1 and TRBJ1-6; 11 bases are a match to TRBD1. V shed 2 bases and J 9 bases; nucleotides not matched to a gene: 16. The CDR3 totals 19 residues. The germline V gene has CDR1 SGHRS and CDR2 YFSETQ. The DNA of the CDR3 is TGCGCCAGCAGCTTTCACTGGGACAGGGGGTTAGCAAGTGGTTCACCCCTCCACTTT. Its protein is CASSFHWDRGLASGSPLHF.

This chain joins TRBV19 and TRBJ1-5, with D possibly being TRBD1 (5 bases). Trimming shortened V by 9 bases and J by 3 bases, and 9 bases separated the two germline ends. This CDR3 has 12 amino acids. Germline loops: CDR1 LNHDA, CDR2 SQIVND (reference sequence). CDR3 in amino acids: CASGHLNQPQHF. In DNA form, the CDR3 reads TGTGCCAGCGGACACCTCAATCAGCCCCAGCATTTT.

The CDR3 loop reads CASTPDLSGEQYF. The DNA of the CDR3 is TGTGCCAGCACCCCTGACTTGTCAGGGGAGCAGTACTTC. V usage is TRBV27 and J usage is TRBJ2-7; D possibly corresponds to TRBD1 (5 bases). The CDR3 totals 13 residues. With 7 bases removed from V and 7 bases from J, the gap between germline ends came to 17 bases. Germline V gene sequence: CDR1 MNHEY, CDR2 SMNVEV (reference sequence).

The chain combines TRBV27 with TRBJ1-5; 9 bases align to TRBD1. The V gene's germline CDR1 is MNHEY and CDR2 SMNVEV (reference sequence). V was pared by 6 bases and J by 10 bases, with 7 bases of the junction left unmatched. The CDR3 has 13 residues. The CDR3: CASSRDRDDPQHF. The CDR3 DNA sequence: TGTGCCAGCAGCCGGGACAGGGACGACCCCCAGCATTTT.

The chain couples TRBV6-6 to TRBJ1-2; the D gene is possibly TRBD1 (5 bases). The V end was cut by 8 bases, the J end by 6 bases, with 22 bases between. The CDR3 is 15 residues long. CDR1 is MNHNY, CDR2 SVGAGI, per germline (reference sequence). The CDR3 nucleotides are TGTGCCAGCGTCCCAAGCGGGGGGTGGGTTGATGGCTACACCTTC. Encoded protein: CASVPSGGWVDGYTF.